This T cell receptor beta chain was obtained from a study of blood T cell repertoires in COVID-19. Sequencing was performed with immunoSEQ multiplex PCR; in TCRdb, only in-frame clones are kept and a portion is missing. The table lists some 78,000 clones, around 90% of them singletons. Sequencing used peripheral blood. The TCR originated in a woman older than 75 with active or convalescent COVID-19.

This chain's CDR3 is CASSDPRGTGVQPQHF. DNA of the CDR3: TGTGCCAGTAGTGATCCTCGGGGGACAGGGGTTCAGCCCCAGCATTTT. The chain uses TRBV19 and TRBJ1-5; the match to TRBD1 covers 10 bases. Germline values: CDR1 LNHDA, CDR2 SQIVND (reference sequence). The junction had 10 bases not matched to a gene; V was cut back by 5 bases and J by 6 bases. The CDR3 loop spans 16 amino acids. Together with reference TRBV19 and TRBJ1-5, the CDR3 gives the full variable domain: DGGITQSPKYLFRKEGQNVTLSCEQNLNHDAMYWYRQDPGQGLRLIYYSQIVNDFQKGDIAEGYSVSREKKESFPLTVTSAQKNPTAFYLCASSDPRGTGVQPQHFGDGTRLSIL.